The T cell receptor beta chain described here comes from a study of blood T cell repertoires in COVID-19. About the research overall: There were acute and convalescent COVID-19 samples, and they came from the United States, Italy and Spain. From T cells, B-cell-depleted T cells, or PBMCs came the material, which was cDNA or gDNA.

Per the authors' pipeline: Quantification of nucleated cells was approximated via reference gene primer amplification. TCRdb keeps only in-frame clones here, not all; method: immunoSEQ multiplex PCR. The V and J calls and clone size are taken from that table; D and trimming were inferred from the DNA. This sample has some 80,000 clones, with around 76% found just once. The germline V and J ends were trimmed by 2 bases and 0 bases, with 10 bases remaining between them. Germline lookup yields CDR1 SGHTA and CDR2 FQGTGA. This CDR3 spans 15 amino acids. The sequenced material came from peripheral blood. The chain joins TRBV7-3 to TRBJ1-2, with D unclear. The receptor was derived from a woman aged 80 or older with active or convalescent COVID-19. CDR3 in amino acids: CASSLGPGPNYGYTF. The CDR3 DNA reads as TGTGCCAGCAGCTTAGGTCCAGGCCCTAACTATGGCTACACCTTC.